The 11 T cell receptor beta chains below were found in one sample sequenced in a study of long-term antiretroviral therapy in people with HIV. Sequencing relied on immunoSEQ assay v3.0, run at survey level. The data were produced by immunoSEQ multiplex PCR, yet TCRdb's version contains in-frame clones alone and is incomplete. The table includes around 25,000 clones, 95% detected once. Sample: unsorted PBMCs, taken around 4.7 years after starting antiretroviral therapy. These receptors were obtained from a woman aged 45-65 years with HIV.

The chain combines TRBV6-1 with TRBJ2-3; 11 bases match TRBD1. Germline V gene sequence: CDR1 MNHNS, CDR2 SASEGT. Trimming removed 2 bases from V and 6 bases from J; junction bases left unmatched: 13. The CDR3 extends over 18 amino acids. DNA for the CDR3: TGTGCCAGCAGTGAAAGGGACAGGGGGGTGAGCTCAGCGGATACGCAGTATTTT. Residues: CASSERDRGVSSADTQYF.

The chain links TRBV6-5 to TRBJ2-7; 11 bases align to TRBD1. Germline CDR1 is MNHEY and CDR2 is SVGAGI. The CDR3 has 14 residues. The V segment lost 2 bases and the J segment 3 bases; nucleotides outside the gene matches: 0. CDR3 sequence: CASSYGTGGYEQYF. Here the CDR3 DNA reads TGTGCCAGCAGTTACGGGACAGGGGGCTACGAGCAGTACTTC.

For the CDR3, the DNA is TGTGCCAGTAGTAGACAGGGCGCTGGGGCCAACGTCCTGACTTTC. It is translated as CASSRQGAGANVLTF. This rearrangement joins TRBV19 to TRBJ2-6, with 7 bases matching TRBD1. CDR1 and CDR2 from the germline V gene are LNHDA and SQIVND (reference sequence). Germline trimming cut 4 bases from V and 2 bases from J; bases unmatched to any gene: 2. This CDR3 has 15 residues.

This rearrangement joins TRBV5-4 to TRBJ2-1, with a weak D call TRBD2 (5 bases). The CDR3 is 12 amino acids. The germline CDR1 and CDR2 sequences are SGHNT and YYREEE (reference sequence). Trimming took off 0 bases at V and 10 bases at J, with 8 bases between the two ends. The CDR3 DNA is TGTGCCAGCAGCTTGGGAGCGGACGAGCAGTTCTTC. As protein: CASSLGADEQFF.

The chain joins TRBV13 to TRBJ2-7; TRBD2 aligns across 7 bases. Germline trimming cut 5 bases from V and 7 bases from J; bases unmatched to any gene: 14. The CDR3 covers 15 residues. Germline assignment: CDR1 PRHDT and CDR2 FYEKMQ (reference sequence). For the CDR3, the DNA is TGTGCCAGCAGCCGCCGCGGGAGCGACCTAAGGGAGCAGTACTTC. The encoded protein is CASSRRGSDLREQYF.

V is TRBV27 and J is TRBJ2-2, with 9 bases lining up with TRBD1. The length of the CDR3 is 18 residues. The junction had 11 bases not matched to a gene; V was cut back by 2 bases and J by 4 bases. Germline CDR1 MNHEY, CDR2 SMNVEV (reference sequence). DNA for the CDR3: TGTGCCAGCAGTTTAGGACCTCCGGGACAGGGCTCCACCGGGGAGCTGTTTTTT. This codes for CASSLGPPGQGSTGELFF.

This clone was seen once. The V gene is TRBV10-3, the J gene TRBJ2-7; D is unclear. Germline V gives CDR1 ENHRY, CDR2 SYGVKD. The CDR3 has 13 amino acids. Between the trimmed V and J ends, which lost 4 bases and 1 base, there was a span of 8 bases. CDR3 coding DNA: TGTGCCATCAGTGGCCCAGCGTCCTACGAGCAGTACTTC. Translation: CAISGPASYEQYF.

The V call is TRBV5-8, the J call TRBJ1-4; 9 bases line up with TRBD1. This CDR3 region has 14 residues. After removal of 2 bases from V and 7 bases from J, the junction contained 3 bases not matched to a gene. In germline, CDR1 is SGHTS, CDR2 YDEGEE. CDR3 nucleotides: TGTGCCAGCAGCTTAACAGGGGGCCGTGAAAAACTGTTTTTT. Translating it yields CASSLTGGREKLFF.

The sample holds one count of this clone. The chain joins TRBV6-5 to TRBJ2-1; D is perhaps TRBD1 or TRBD2 (5 bases each). The germline V gene has CDR1 MNHEY and CDR2 SVGAGI. The CDR3 length is 15 residues. V lost 0 bases and J lost 6, with 12 bases in between. CDR3 sequence reads: CASSYSWDAINEQFF. Written as DNA, the CDR3 is TGTGCCAGCAGTTACTCTTGGGACGCCATCAATGAGCAGTTCTTC.

The chain carries TRBV6-5 and TRBJ1-2; D is uncertain. Germline values: CDR1 MNHEY, CDR2 SVGAGI. V was pared by 3 bases and J by 5 bases, with 16 bases between. The CDR3 contains 15 residues. The CDR3 DNA reads as TGTGCCAGCAGTTATGTCGGAGGCCCTATTTATGGCTACACCTTC. Translation: CASSYVGGPIYGYTF.

V and J are TRBV28 and TRBJ2-7; D is undetermined. V lost 3 bases to trimming and J lost 9 bases, with 6 bases between them. The length of the CDR3 is 10 residues. The germline CDR1 and CDR2 sequences are MDHEN and SYDVKM. CDR3 sequence (DNA): TGTGCCAGCAGTTTTTTCGTGCAGTACTTC. It codes for CASSFFVQYF. The full variable domain, in which reference TRBV28 and TRBJ2-7 provide the parts outside the CDR3, is DVKVTQSSRYLVKRTGEKVFLECVQDMDHENMFWYRQDPGLGLRLIYFSYDVKMKEKGDIPEGYSVSREKKERFSLILESASTNQTSMYLCASSFFVQYFGPGTRLTVT.